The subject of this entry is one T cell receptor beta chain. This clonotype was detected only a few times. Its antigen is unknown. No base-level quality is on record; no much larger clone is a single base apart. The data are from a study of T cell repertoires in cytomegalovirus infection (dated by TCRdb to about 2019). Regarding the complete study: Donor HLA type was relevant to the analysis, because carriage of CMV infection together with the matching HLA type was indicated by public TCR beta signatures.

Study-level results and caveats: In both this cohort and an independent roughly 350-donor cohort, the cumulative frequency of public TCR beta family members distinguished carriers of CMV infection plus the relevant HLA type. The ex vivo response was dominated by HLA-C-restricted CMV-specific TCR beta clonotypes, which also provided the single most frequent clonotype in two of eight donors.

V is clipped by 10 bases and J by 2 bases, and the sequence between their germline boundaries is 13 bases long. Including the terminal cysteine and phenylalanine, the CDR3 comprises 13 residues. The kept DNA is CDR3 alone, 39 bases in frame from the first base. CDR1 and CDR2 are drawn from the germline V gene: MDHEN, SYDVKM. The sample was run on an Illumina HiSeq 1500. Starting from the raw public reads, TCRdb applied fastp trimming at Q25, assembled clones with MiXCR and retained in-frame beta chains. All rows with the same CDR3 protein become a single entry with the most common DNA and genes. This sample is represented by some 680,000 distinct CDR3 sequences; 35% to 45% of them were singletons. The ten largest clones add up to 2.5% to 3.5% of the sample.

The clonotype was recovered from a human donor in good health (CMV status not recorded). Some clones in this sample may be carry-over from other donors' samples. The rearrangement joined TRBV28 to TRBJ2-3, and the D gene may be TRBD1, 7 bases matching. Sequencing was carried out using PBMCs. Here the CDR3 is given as CAIQEGATDTQYF. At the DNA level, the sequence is TGTGCCATCCAGGAGGGGGCCACAGATACGCAGTATTTT.